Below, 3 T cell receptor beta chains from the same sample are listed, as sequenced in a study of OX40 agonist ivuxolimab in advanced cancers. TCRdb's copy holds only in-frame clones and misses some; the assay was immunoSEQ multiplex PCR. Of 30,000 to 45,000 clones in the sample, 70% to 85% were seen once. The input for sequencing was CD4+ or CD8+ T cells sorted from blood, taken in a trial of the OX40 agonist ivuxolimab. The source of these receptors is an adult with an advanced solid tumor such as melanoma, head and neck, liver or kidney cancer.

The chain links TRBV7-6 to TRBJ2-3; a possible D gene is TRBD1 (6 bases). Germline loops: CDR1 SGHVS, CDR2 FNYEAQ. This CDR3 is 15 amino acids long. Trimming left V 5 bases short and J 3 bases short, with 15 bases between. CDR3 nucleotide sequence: TGTGCCAGCAGCCCCGGGACATTTGGGACAGATACGCAGTATTTT. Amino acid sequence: CASSPGTFGTDTQYF.

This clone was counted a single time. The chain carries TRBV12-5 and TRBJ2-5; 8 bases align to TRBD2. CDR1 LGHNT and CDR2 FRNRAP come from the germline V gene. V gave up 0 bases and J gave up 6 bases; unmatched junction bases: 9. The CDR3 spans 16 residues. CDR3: CASGLVLGGGSKTQYF. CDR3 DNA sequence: TGTGCTAGTGGTTTGGTCTTGGGCGGGGGGTCGAAGACCCAGTACTTC. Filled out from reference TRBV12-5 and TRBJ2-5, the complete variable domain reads DARVTQTPRHKVTEMGQEVTMRCQPILGHNTVFWYRQTMMQGLELLAYFRNRAPLDDSGMPKDRFSAEMPDATLATLKIQPSEPRDSAVYFCASGLVLGGGSKTQYFGPGTRLLVL.

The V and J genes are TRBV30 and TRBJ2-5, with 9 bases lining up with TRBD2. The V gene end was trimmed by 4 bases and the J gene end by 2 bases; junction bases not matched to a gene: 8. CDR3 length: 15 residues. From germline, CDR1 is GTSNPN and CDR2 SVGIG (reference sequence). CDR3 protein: CAWKKGLAGQETQYF. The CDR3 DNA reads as TGTGCCTGGAAGAAAGGTCTAGCGGGGCAAGAGACCCAGTACTTC.